This entry lists 6 T cell receptor beta chains sequenced from one sample in a study of blood T cell repertoires in COVID-19. The method was immunoSEQ multiplex PCR; TCRdb's version includes in-frame clones alone and lacks a portion of them. The repertoire holds about 270,000 clones, with over 70% as singletons. The source material was peripheral blood. These receptors all stem from a human donor in a cohort sampled during active COVID-19.

This rearrangement joins TRBV24-1 to TRBJ1-1; 9 bases fit TRBD1. This CDR3 has 17 residues. Germline V lookup: CDR1 KGHDR, CDR2 SFDVKD. The trim removed 1 base at V and 2 bases at J, leaving 7 bases unmatched. The CDR3, as DNA: TGTGCCACCAGTGATTTTGATCAGGACAGGGGTAACACTGAAGCTTTCTTT. Its protein product is CATSDFDQDRGNTEAFF.

The rearrangement joins TRBV6-6 to TRBJ1-5, with TRBD1 matching 8 bases. V was pared by 2 bases and J by 4 bases, with 7 bases of the junction left unmatched. The CDR3 extends over 16 amino acids. Germline-derived CDR1 and CDR2 are MNHNY and SVGAGI (reference sequence). CDR3 DNA: TGTGCCAGCAGTTACACCGGGACAGGTGGGAATCAGCCCCAGCATTTT. Translation gives CASSYTGTGGNQPQHF.

The chain uses TRBV5-8 and TRBJ1-1; 7 nucleotides line up with TRBD1. With 3 bases clipped from V and 0 bases from J, the junction kept 8 bases outside the gene matches. Germline loops: CDR1 SGHTS, CDR2 YDEGEE. The CDR3 is 16 amino acids. The CDR3 bases are TGTGCCAGCAGCTCCGGGACAGTTACCATGAACACTGAAGCTTTCTTT. Its protein product is CASSSGTVTMNTEAFF.

The V and J genes are TRBV29-1 and TRBJ2-6; 7 bases are a match to TRBD2. Germline V gene data show CDR1 as SQVTM and CDR2 as ANQGSEA. CDR3 length: 14 residues. Losses at the gene ends were 3 bases for V and 2 bases for J; bases not matched to a gene: 1. This CDR3 is CSVDRGAGANVLTF. DNA of the CDR3: TGCAGCGTTGATCGGGGGGCTGGGGCCAACGTCCTGACTTTC.

The rearrangement joins TRBV6-5 to TRBJ1-2; the D gene is possibly TRBD1 (6 bases). Germline V gives CDR1 MNHEY, CDR2 SVGAGI. The CDR3 covers 12 residues. V was clipped by 8 bases and J by 7 bases, with 14 bases between them. The CDR3 DNA is TGTGCCAGCGCAGGCAGGGGAATTGGCTACACCTTC. Its translation is CASAGRGIGYTF.

This chain links TRBV27 with TRBJ2-1; 7 bases fit TRBD1. V gave up 8 bases and J gave up 2 bases; unmatched junction bases: 9. The CDR3 runs 15 residues. Germline CDR1 is MNHEY and CDR2 is SMNVEV (reference sequence). CDR3 DNA: TGTGCCAGCCGGTTACCACAGGGGACCTACAATGAGCAGTTCTTC. Translated: CASRLPQGTYNEQFF.